This TCR beta chain is drawn from a study of blood T cell repertoires in COVID-19. Study at large: Sources were T cells, B-cell-depleted T cells, or PBMCs; the material itself was cDNA or gDNA.

Here immunoSEQ multiplex PCR was the method, and the copy in TCRdb shows in-frame clones only, minus some. The sample yields some 73,000 clones, 73% seen once. With 6 bases clipped from V and 0 bases from J, the junction kept 3 bases outside the gene matches. In germline, CDR1 is SNHLY, CDR2 FYNNEI. The CDR3 is made up of 14 amino acids. The sample was peripheral blood. This clonotype originated in a man in his 60s with acute or convalescent COVID-19. The chain combines TRBV2 with TRBJ1-1, with 8 nucleotides matching TRBD1. CDR3 protein: CASRIRGLNTEAFF. Here the CDR3 DNA reads TGTGCCAGCAGGATCAGGGGGCTGAACACTGAAGCTTTCTTT. The full variable domain, rest sourced from reference TRBV2 and TRBJ1-1, is EPEVTQTPSHQVTQMGQEVILRCVPISNHLYFYWYRQILGQKVEFLVSFYNNEISEKSEIFDDQFSVERPDGSNFTLKIRSTKLEDSAMYFCASRIRGLNTEAFFGQGTRLTVV.